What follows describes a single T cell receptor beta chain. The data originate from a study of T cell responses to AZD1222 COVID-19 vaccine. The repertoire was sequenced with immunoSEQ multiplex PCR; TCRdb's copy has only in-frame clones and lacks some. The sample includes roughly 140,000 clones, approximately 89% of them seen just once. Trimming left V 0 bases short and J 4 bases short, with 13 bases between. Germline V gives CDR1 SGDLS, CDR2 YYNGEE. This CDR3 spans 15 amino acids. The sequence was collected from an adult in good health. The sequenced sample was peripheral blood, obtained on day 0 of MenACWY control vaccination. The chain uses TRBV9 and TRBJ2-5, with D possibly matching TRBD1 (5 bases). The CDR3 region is CASSVEGAPGETQYF. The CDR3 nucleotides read TGTGCCAGCAGCGTAGAAGGGGCCCCCGGAGAGACCCAGTACTTC.